This TCR beta chain was retrieved from a study of blood T cell repertoires in COVID-19. About the research overall: Acute and convalescent COVID-19 specimens originated in the United States, Italy and Spain. The cDNA or gDNA used as material had been derived from T cells, B-cell-depleted T cells, or PBMCs.

Germline assignment: CDR1 SEHNR and CDR2 FQNEAQ (reference sequence). This CDR3 region has 15 residues. V dropped 2 bases and J dropped 5; count of bases not matched to a gene: 5. Generated by immunoSEQ multiplex PCR, the TCRdb table keeps only in-frame clones and is missing some. The sample lists about 110,000 clones, around four fifths occurring once. This receptor was obtained from a woman in her 70s with acute or convalescent COVID-19. The sample consisted of peripheral blood. This chain connects TRBV7-9 to TRBJ2-1, with 8 bases fitting TRBD1. CDR3 protein: CASSLLGQGNNEQFF. DNA of the CDR3: TGTGCCAGCAGCTTATTAGGACAGGGCAACAATGAGCAGTTCTTC.